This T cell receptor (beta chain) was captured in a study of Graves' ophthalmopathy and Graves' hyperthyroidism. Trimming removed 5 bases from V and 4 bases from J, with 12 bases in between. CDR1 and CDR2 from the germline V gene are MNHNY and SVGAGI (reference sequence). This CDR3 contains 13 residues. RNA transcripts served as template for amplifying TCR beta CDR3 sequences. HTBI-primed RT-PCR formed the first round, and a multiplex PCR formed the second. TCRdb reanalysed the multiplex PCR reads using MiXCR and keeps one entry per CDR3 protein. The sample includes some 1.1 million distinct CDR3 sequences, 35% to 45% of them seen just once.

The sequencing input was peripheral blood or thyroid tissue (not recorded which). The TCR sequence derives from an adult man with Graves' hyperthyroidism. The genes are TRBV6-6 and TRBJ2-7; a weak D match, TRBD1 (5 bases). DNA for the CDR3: TGTGCCAGCAGTGGGGCCCTCCTATACGAGCAGTACTTC. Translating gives CASSGALLYEQYF.